A selection of T cell receptor beta chains follows, all from one sample in a study of T cell changes during pregnancy in multiple sclerosis. Produced via immunoSEQ multiplex PCR; TCRdb's table is partial and in-frame only. The table has 30,000 to 35,000 clones, 90% seen once. This sample comprised CD8+ T cells from peripheral blood mononuclear cells, obtained in the first trimester of pregnancy. These receptors originate from a female donor with multiple sclerosis, enrolled in a pregnancy study. CDR3s include the opening cysteine and the closing phenylalanine or tryptophan. The order of the fields is V gene, J gene, D gene, clone size, CDR3 protein. The D gene is left open where the match is weak. Not all rows give a size; the values are once, few, many and, for expanded clones, a class.

v_call: TRBV5-4; j_call: TRBJ2-4; d_call: NA; clone_size: NA; cdr3_aa: CASSSGLGGNIQYF
v_call: TRBV28; j_call: TRBJ2-7; d_call: TRBD2; clone_size: NA; cdr3_aa: CASSSPQTSGSYEQYF
v_call: TRBV7-9; j_call: TRBJ2-7; d_call: NA; clone_size: NA; cdr3_aa: CASSFWSGDEQYF
v_call: TRBV11-2; j_call: TRBJ2-7; d_call: TRBD2; clone_size: NA; cdr3_aa: CASSQTSGRTYEQYF
v_call: TRBV2; j_call: TRBJ2-7; d_call: TRBD2; clone_size: NA; cdr3_aa: CASTGLADYEQYF
v_call: TRBV7-9; j_call: TRBJ2-3; d_call: NA; clone_size: NA; cdr3_aa: CASSLSAGSTDTQYF
v_call: TRBV4-3; j_call: TRBJ1-4; d_call: TRBD1; clone_size: NA; cdr3_aa: CASSQDGGQSNEKLFF
v_call: TRBV28; j_call: TRBJ2-1; d_call: TRBD2; clone_size: NA; cdr3_aa: CASSLGTSGSNEQFF
v_call: TRBV28; j_call: TRBJ1-2; d_call: NA; clone_size: NA; cdr3_aa: CASSREMSYGYTF
v_call: TRBV7-9; j_call: TRBJ2-5; d_call: NA; clone_size: NA; cdr3_aa: CASVASGEETQYF
v_call: TRBV5-6; j_call: TRBJ2-5; d_call: TRBD1; clone_size: NA; cdr3_aa: CASSLEWTGTQYF
v_call: TRBV19; j_call: TRBJ1-5; d_call: NA; clone_size: NA; cdr3_aa: CASSIPVTPNQPQHF
v_call: TRBV29-1; j_call: TRBJ2-7; d_call: NA; clone_size: NA; cdr3_aa: CSVEEGTGPSYEQYF
v_call: TRBV19; j_call: TRBJ2-2; d_call: NA; clone_size: NA; cdr3_aa: CASSISRELFF
v_call: TRBV19; j_call: TRBJ2-7; d_call: NA; clone_size: once; cdr3_aa: CASSIDLGDEQYF
v_call: TRBV27; j_call: TRBJ1-1; d_call: NA; clone_size: once; cdr3_aa: CASSLVGGTEAFF
v_call: TRBV28; j_call: TRBJ2-7; d_call: NA; clone_size: NA; cdr3_aa: CASSPLSEAYEQYF
v_call: TRBV29-1; j_call: TRBJ1-1; d_call: NA; clone_size: NA; cdr3_aa: CSVDPGQGNTEAFF
v_call: TRBV7-9; j_call: TRBJ2-5; d_call: TRBD2; clone_size: NA; cdr3_aa: CASSSGLAETQYF
v_call: TRBV5-6; j_call: TRBJ2-5; d_call: NA; clone_size: once; cdr3_aa: CASSFLQETQYF
v_call: TRBV9; j_call: TRBJ2-1; d_call: TRBD2; clone_size: NA; cdr3_aa: CASSGPVFLAGREQFF
v_call: TRBV19; j_call: TRBJ1-1; d_call: NA; clone_size: few; cdr3_aa: CASSIYHRNTEAFF
v_call: TRBV4-1; j_call: TRBJ1-1; d_call: NA; clone_size: NA; cdr3_aa: CASSQERGMNTEAFF
v_call: TRBV4-2; j_call: TRBJ2-7; d_call: NA; clone_size: NA; cdr3_aa: CASSPRTGDLLEQYF
v_call: TRBV13; j_call: TRBJ1-2; d_call: TRBD1; clone_size: NA; cdr3_aa: CASSLAGTGDGYTF
v_call: TRBV29-1; j_call: TRBJ2-7; d_call: TRBD1; clone_size: NA; cdr3_aa: CSVARTGTYEQYF
v_call: TRBV4-1; j_call: TRBJ2-1; d_call: TRBD1; clone_size: medium-sized; cdr3_aa: CASSRWTGVTYNEQFF
v_call: TRBV2; j_call: TRBJ2-7; d_call: TRBD1; clone_size: NA; cdr3_aa: CASSEALGTGLSYEQYF
v_call: TRBV6-6; j_call: TRBJ2-1; d_call: NA; clone_size: NA; cdr3_aa: CASSYSPRTKFF
v_call: TRBV28; j_call: TRBJ2-2; d_call: TRBD2; clone_size: NA; cdr3_aa: CASSLGNAGGTGELFF
v_call: TRBV9; j_call: TRBJ2-3; d_call: TRBD2; clone_size: once; cdr3_aa: CASSVSGRGADTQYF
v_call: TRBV28; j_call: TRBJ2-3; d_call: NA; clone_size: NA; cdr3_aa: CASSFKGAPPTDTQYF
v_call: TRBV7-9; j_call: TRBJ2-3; d_call: TRBD2; clone_size: NA; cdr3_aa: CASSPSDGGLRTDTQYF
v_call: TRBV19; j_call: TRBJ2-2; d_call: TRBD2; clone_size: NA; cdr3_aa: CASSMGLAGGTGELFF
v_call: TRBV27; j_call: TRBJ1-4; d_call: NA; clone_size: NA; cdr3_aa: CASSLWGRGEKLFF
v_call: TRBV7-6; j_call: TRBJ2-5; d_call: NA; clone_size: NA; cdr3_aa: CASSSTYQETQYF
v_call: TRBV6-5; j_call: TRBJ2-5; d_call: NA; clone_size: NA; cdr3_aa: CASSYSVGATETQYF
v_call: TRBV28; j_call: TRBJ1-1; d_call: NA; clone_size: few; cdr3_aa: CASSSGGGTEAFF
v_call: TRBV15; j_call: TRBJ1-2; d_call: NA; clone_size: NA; cdr3_aa: CATSRGGSRDYGYTF
v_call: TRBV27; j_call: TRBJ1-4; d_call: TRBD1; clone_size: NA; cdr3_aa: CASRTGVEKLFF
v_call: TRBV7-6; j_call: TRBJ2-7; d_call: TRBD2; clone_size: NA; cdr3_aa: CASSLSRAGGTYEQYF
v_call: TRBV6-1; j_call: TRBJ2-7; d_call: NA; clone_size: NA; cdr3_aa: CASGTYYSYEQYF
v_call: TRBV11-2; j_call: TRBJ2-4; d_call: TRBD1; clone_size: NA; cdr3_aa: CASSLGTGNSAKNIQYF
v_call: TRBV7-9; j_call: TRBJ2-1; d_call: TRBD2; clone_size: NA; cdr3_aa: CASSSLGLAENEQFF